The subject of this entry is one T cell receptor beta chain. Its specificity is unknown. This sample was taken from a study of cytomegalovirus exposure and HLA in healthy donors. The V gene's germline CDR1 is MNHEY and CDR2 SMNVEV (reference sequence). CDR3 length: 14 residues. The J segment lost 5 bases and the V segment lost 6 bases, leaving 7 bases of the junction unmatched. General study findings and limits: Clonal expansion, a later analysis showed, was greater in HLA-associated TCR beta chains than in equally common others. The investigators catalogued 150 to 200 TCR beta chains as cytomegalovirus-associated.

PCR amplification relied on 60 Vbeta primers (plus 13 Jbeta primers). Only in-frame clones appear in the TCRdb table, and some are missing; sequencing was by immunoSEQ multiplex PCR. The sample carries about 160,000 clones, around 78% recorded once. This TCR came from a woman in her forties in good health and CMV-seronegative. V and J are TRBV27 and TRBJ2-3; 8 bases match TRBD2. Sequencing was performed on PBMCs. The CDR3 protein is CASSTRTSRDTQYF. CDR3 bases: TGTGCCAGCAGCACCAGGACTAGCCGAGATACGCAGTATTTT.